One and the same sample provided the 27 T cell receptor beta chains below, sequenced in a study of blood T cell repertoires in COVID-19. Libraries were prepared by immunoSEQ multiplex PCR; TCRdb keeps only in-frame clonotypes and omits some of them. The table shows 280,000 or so clones, with around 86% occurring only once. The sample consisted of peripheral blood. These receptors were collected from a human donor in a cohort sampled during active COVID-19.

The chain couples TRBV9 to TRBJ2-7, with 11 bases aligning to TRBD2. Trimming took 4 bases from V and 1 from J; bases not matched to a gene: 10. The germline CDR1 and CDR2 sequences are SGDLS and YYNGEE. The CDR3 runs 17 residues. For the CDR3, the DNA is TGTGCCAGCAGCCCCAGTCCAACTAGCGGGAGTTCCTACGAGCAGTACTTC. Its protein product is CASSPSPTSGSSYEQYF.

J is TRBJ2-7 and V is TRBV5-1, with 8 nucleotides matching TRBD1. The CDR3 is 14 residues long. With 4 bases clipped from V and 4 bases from J, the junction kept 7 bases outside the gene matches. CDR1 is SGHRS, CDR2 YFSETQ, per germline. The CDR3 region has the DNA TGCGCCAGCAGCCCTACGACAGGGGAGTACGAGCAGTACTTC. Its protein is CASSPTTGEYEQYF.

The chain employs TRBV30 and TRBJ2-1; no clear D. This CDR3 is built from 11 residues. CDR1 is GTSNPN, CDR2 SVGIG, per germline (reference sequence). With 4 bases removed from V and 5 bases from J, the gap between germline ends came to 6 bases. The CDR3 region has the DNA TGTGCCTGGACGTTCGACAATGAGCAGTTCTTC. As protein: CAWTFDNEQFF.

This chain connects TRBV19 to TRBJ2-7, with no clear D. The V end was cut by 7 bases, the J end by 0 bases, with 10 bases between. Per the germline V gene, CDR1 is LNHDA and CDR2 is SQIVND (reference sequence). CDR3 length: 13 amino acids. CDR3 loop: CASKAGSSYEQYF. The DNA of the CDR3 is TGTGCCAGTAAGGCAGGAAGCTCCTACGAGCAGTACTTC.

The chain carries TRBV7-8 and TRBJ2-1, with a tentative D call TRBD2 (7 bases). CDR1 SGHVS and CDR2 FQNEAQ come from the germline V gene. The CDR3 runs 16 residues. Trimming removed 1 base from V and 2 bases from J, with 12 bases in between. DNA of the CDR3: TGTGCCAGCAGCTTAGTGGGAGGGGGGGCCTACAATGAGCAGTTCTTC. Its translation is CASSLVGGGAYNEQFF.

The chain joins TRBV27 to TRBJ1-1, with 9 bases that match TRBD1. The CDR3 has 15 residues. In germline, CDR1 is MNHEY, CDR2 SMNVEV (reference sequence). Trimming took 5 bases from V and 1 from J; bases not matched to a gene: 5. The CDR3 bases are TGTGCCAGCAGTCGCGACAGGGGGGCGAACACTGAAGCTTTCTTT. Its translation is CASSRDRGANTEAFF.

The chain has TRBV3-1 (or the pseudogene TRBV3-2) and TRBJ2-3; D perhaps matches TRBD2 (6 bases). This CDR3 has 12 residues. With 5 bases removed from V and 12 bases from J, the gap between germline ends came to 15 bases. Germline V gene data show CDR1 as LGHDT and CDR2 as YNNKEL (reference sequence). For the CDR3, the DNA is TGTGCCAGCAGCGCACATCCGGGACTTCAGTATTTT. It yields the protein CASSAHPGLQYF.

This chain uses TRBV5-1 with TRBJ2-3; 8 bases align to TRBD2. CDR1 and CDR2 (germline): SGHRS, YFSETQ. This CDR3 is 15 amino acids long. V dropped 5 bases and J dropped 2; count of bases not matched to a gene: 7. This chain's CDR3 is CASRTRGLDTDTQYF. CDR3 nucleotide sequence: TGCGCCAGCAGGACTAGGGGACTAGACACAGATACGCAGTATTTT.

This clone appeared a few times. This chain links TRBV7-9 with TRBJ2-3; 12 nucleotides line up with TRBD2. This CDR3 contains 16 residues. The germline gives CDR1 SEHNR, CDR2 FQNEAQ (reference sequence). V shed 5 bases and J 7 bases; nucleotides not matched to a gene: 10. CDR3 coding DNA: TGTGCCAGCAGCCCCCCACTAGCGGGAGGTGTGAATACGCAGTATTTT. It encodes CASSPPLAGGVNTQYF.

This rearrangement joins TRBV6-1 to TRBJ2-7; D may be TRBD2 (5 bases). CDR3 length: 14 amino acids. Looked up from germline, CDR1 is MNHNS and CDR2 is SASEGT. Trimming removed 2 bases at V and 3 bases at J, with 11 bases between. The CDR3 region is CASSEYGGSYEQYF. The CDR3 DNA is TGTGCCAGCAGTGAATACGGAGGTAGCTACGAGCAGTACTTC.

The chain uses TRBV6-5 and TRBJ2-5; no definite D call. V lost 6 bases to trimming and J lost 1 base, with 12 bases between them. The CDR3 loop spans 14 amino acids. Germline values: CDR1 MNHEY, CDR2 SVGAGI. CDR3 in DNA: TGTGCCAGCAGCCGTGACTGGCGCCAAGAGACCCAGTACTTC. Its protein is CASSRDWRQETQYF.

The rearrangement links TRBV5-4 to TRBJ1-3; 7 bases match TRBD1. Germline CDR1 and CDR2: SGHNT and YYREEE (reference sequence). Trimming took 2 bases from V and 4 from J; bases not matched to a gene: 0. This CDR3 contains 13 residues. This CDR3 reads CASSLQGGNTIYF. CDR3 nucleotides: TGTGCCAGCAGCTTACAGGGGGGAAACACCATATATTTT.

The chain combines TRBV19 with TRBJ2-7; D is unclear. V lost 5 bases, J lost 4 bases, and 18 bases lay in between. Germline CDR1 is LNHDA and CDR2 is SQIVND (reference sequence). The CDR3 has 15 amino acids. The CDR3 region has the DNA TGTGCCAGTAGTCCGAGAGGTGGTCCGATATACGAGCAGTACTTC. It encodes CASSPRGGPIYEQYF.

CDR3 nucleotide sequence: TGCGCCAGCAGCCGGACTAGCGGGAGCCTCGAGCAGTACTTC. Its protein product is CASSRTSGSLEQYF. The chain is built from TRBV5-1 and TRBJ2-7; 13 bases agree with TRBD2. In germline, CDR1 is SGHRS, CDR2 YFSETQ. This CDR3 has 14 amino acids. V shed 4 bases and J 6 bases; nucleotides not matched to a gene: 4.

This rearrangement joins TRBV15 to TRBJ1-2; tentatively, D is TRBD1 (6 bases). V was cut by 2 bases and J by 2 bases, with 9 bases left in between. The CDR3 extends over 14 amino acids. The V gene's germline CDR1 is LNHNV and CDR2 YYDKDF (reference sequence). In DNA form, the CDR3 reads TGTGCCACCAGCAGACAGGGGACCAACTATGGCTACACCTTC. The encoded protein is CATSRQGTNYGYTF. The full variable domain, with the rest looked up from reference TRBV15 and TRBJ1-2, is DAMVIQNPRYQVTQFGKPVTLSCSQTLNHNVMYWYQQKSSQAPKLLFHYYDKDFNNEADTPDNFQSRRPNTSFCFLDIRSPGLGDTAMYLCATSRQGTNYGYTFGSGTRLTVV.

The gene calls are TRBV7-8 and TRBJ2-7; the D gene is possibly TRBD1 (6 bases). The germline gives CDR1 SGHVS, CDR2 FQNEAQ. V was clipped by 5 bases and J by 0 bases, with 20 bases between them. This CDR3 comprises 17 residues. In DNA, the CDR3 is TGTGCCAGCAGCCCGACCATCCCGGGACATTCCTCCTACGAGCAGTACTTC. This codes for CASSPTIPGHSSYEQYF.

The CDR3 nucleotides read TGCGCCAGCAGCTTGGGTAGCGGGCTCTACGAGCAGTACTTC. Translating gives CASSLGSGLYEQYF. The J gene is TRBJ2-7, the V gene TRBV5-1; 7 positions agree with TRBD2. The CDR3 is 14 residues long. V trimming: 0 bases; J trimming: 3 bases; junction bases outside the gene matches: 3. Germline V CDR1 and CDR2: SGHRS, YFSETQ.

About this clone: One end of the junction fails to match germline, which may point to a read error. The V gene is TRBV27, the J gene TRBJ2-4; D is possibly TRBD1 (6 bases). The CDR3 has 12 residues. Germline V CDR1 and CDR2: MNHEY, SMNVEV (reference sequence). The CDR3, as DNA: TGCCACAAGGACAGTTGCAAAAACATTCAGTACTTC. Its protein is CHKDSCKNIQYF.

The rearrangement links TRBV7-8 to TRBJ2-3; D might be TRBD1 (6 bases). The CDR3 totals 16 residues. V gave up 4 bases and J gave up 11 bases, with 25 bases separating them. Germline V gene sequence: CDR1 SGHVS, CDR2 FQNEAQ. The CDR3 sequence is CASSSAVSDGQPQQYF. The CDR3 DNA sequence: TGTGCCAGCAGCTCAGCCGTTTCAGATGGACAGCCACAGCAGTATTTT. The complete variable domain, with remaining parts taken from reference TRBV7-8 and TRBJ2-3, reads GAGVSQSPRYKVAKRGQDVALRCDPISGHVSLFWYQQALGQGPEFLTYFQNEAQLDKSGLPSDRFFAERPEGSVSTLKIQRTQQEDSAVYLCASSSAVSDGQPQQYFGPGTRLTVL.

In its sample, this clone was seen a few times. The chain uses TRBV7-9 and TRBJ2-3; 11 nucleotides match TRBD1. CDR1 and CDR2 (germline): SEHNR, FQNEAQ (reference sequence). The CDR3 contains 14 residues. Trimming removed 5 bases from V and 4 bases from J; junction bases left unmatched: 2. The CDR3 DNA sequence: TGTGCCAGCAGCAAGGGACAGGGGGCAGATACGCAGTATTTT. Its translation: CASSKGQGADTQYF.

There are a few counts of this clone. This chain links TRBV7-2 with TRBJ2-3; no definite D call. CDR1 SGHTA and CDR2 FQGNSA come from the germline V gene. The V and J ends lost 4 bases and 6 bases respectively, with 11 bases between them. The CDR3 is made up of 13 amino acids. The DNA for the CDR3 is TGTGCCAGCAGCTCCCCCCCGGTGGATACGCAGTATTTT. Translating it yields CASSSPPVDTQYF.

V gene TRBV14 combines with J gene TRBJ2-1; TRBD2 agrees at 7 bases. Germline V gene sequence: CDR1 SGHDN, CDR2 FVKESK. Germline trimming cut 4 bases from V and 10 bases from J; bases unmatched to any gene: 10. The CDR3 length is 14 residues. CDR3 in DNA: TGTGCCAGCAGCCCTCTGAGCGGGGCCCCAGAGCAGTTCTTC. The encoded protein is CASSPLSGAPEQFF.

This clone was found a few times. CDR3 DNA sequence: TGTGCCAGCAGCACCGGGGACAGTAATGAAAAACTGTTTTTT. Translating gives CASSTGDSNEKLFF. This sequence joins TRBV7-9 and TRBJ1-4, with 7 bases aligning to TRBD1. V lost 5 bases, J lost 4 bases, and 4 bases stayed unmatched. The CDR3 is 14 amino acids. Germline V lookup: CDR1 SEHNR, CDR2 FQNEAQ (reference sequence).

CDR3 sequence: CASSPPGKHEQYF. CDR3 nucleotide sequence: TGTGCCAGCAGCCCACCGGGGAAGCACGAGCAGTACTTC. The chain recombines TRBV7-2 with TRBJ2-7; D possibly corresponds to TRBD2 (5 bases). This CDR3 has 13 residues. The V gene's germline CDR1 is SGHTA and CDR2 FQGNSA. Trimming removed 5 bases at V and 5 bases at J, with 13 bases between.

This sequence joins TRBV27 and TRBJ1-2; TRBD1 aligns across 9 bases. The trim removed 3 bases at V and 3 bases at J, leaving 14 bases unmatched. Germline CDR1 reads MNHEY; CDR2 reads SMNVEV (reference sequence). The CDR3 has 18 amino acids. CDR3 sequence: CASSFSFPGQGRDYGYTF. CDR3 DNA: TGTGCCAGCAGTTTCTCTTTCCCGGGACAGGGTAGGGACTATGGCTACACCTTC.

This rearrangement joins TRBV10-2 to TRBJ1-2; 11 bases align to TRBD1. V shed 2 bases, J shed 5 bases, and the junction held 4 bases outside the gene matches. The CDR3 totals 15 residues. Per the germline V gene, CDR1 is WSHSY and CDR2 is SAAADI. The CDR3 loop is CASSETGTGGYGYTF. The CDR3 region has the DNA TGCGCCAGCAGTGAGACCGGGACAGGGGGGTATGGCTACACCTTC.

The chain couples TRBV4-1 to TRBJ2-5, with D perhaps TRBD2 (6 bases). Trimming removed 3 bases from V and 4 bases from J, with 18 bases in between. Germline CDR1 MGHRA, CDR2 YSYEKL. CDR3 length: 16 amino acids. The CDR3 reads CASSQGGRINRETQYF. DNA of the CDR3: TGCGCCAGCAGCCAGGGGGGACGGATAAACCGAGAGACCCAGTACTTC.